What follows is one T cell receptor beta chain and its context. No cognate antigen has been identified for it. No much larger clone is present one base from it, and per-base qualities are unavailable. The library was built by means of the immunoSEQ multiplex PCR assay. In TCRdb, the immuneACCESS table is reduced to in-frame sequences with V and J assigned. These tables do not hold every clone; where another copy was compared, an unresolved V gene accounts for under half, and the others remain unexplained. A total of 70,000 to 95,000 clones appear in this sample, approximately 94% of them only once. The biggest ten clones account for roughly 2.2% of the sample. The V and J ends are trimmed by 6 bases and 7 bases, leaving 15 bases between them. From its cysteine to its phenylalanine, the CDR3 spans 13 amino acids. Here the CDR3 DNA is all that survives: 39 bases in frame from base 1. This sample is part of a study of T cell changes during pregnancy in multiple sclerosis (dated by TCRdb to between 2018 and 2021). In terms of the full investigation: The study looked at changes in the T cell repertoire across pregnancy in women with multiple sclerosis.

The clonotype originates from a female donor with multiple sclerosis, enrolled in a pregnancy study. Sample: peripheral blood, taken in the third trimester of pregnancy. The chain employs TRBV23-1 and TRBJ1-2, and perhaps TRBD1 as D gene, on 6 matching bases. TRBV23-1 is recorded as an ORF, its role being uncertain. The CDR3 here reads CASSPQGHRGYTF. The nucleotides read TGCGCCAGCAGCCCACAGGGACATCGTGGCTACACCTTC.